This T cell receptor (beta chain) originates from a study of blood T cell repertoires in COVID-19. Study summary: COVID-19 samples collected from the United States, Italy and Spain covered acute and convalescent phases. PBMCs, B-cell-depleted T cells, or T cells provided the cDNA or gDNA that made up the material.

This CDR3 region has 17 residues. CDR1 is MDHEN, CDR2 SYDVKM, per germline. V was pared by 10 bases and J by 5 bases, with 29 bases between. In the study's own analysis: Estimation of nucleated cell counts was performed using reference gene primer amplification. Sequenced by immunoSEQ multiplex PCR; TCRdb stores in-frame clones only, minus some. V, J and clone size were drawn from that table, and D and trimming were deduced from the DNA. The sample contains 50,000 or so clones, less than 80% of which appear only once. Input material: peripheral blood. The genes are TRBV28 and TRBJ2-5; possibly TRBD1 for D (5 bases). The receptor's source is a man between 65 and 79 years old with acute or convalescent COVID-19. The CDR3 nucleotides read TGTGCCATGGGGAAGCAGGGCCCGTGGGCCCGACGGGAGACCCAGTACTTC. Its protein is CAMGKQGPWARRETQYF.